These 7 T cell receptor beta chains came from one sample sequenced in a study of OX40 agonist ivuxolimab in advanced cancers. Repertoires were generated with immunoSEQ multiplex PCR, while TCRdb's copy carries only in-frame clones and drops some. Here the sample spans over 30,000 clones, around 83% being singletons. The source material was CD4+ or CD8+ T cells sorted from blood, sampled in a trial of the OX40 agonist ivuxolimab. These receptors came from an adult with an advanced solid tumor such as melanoma, head and neck, liver or kidney cancer.

The V call is TRBV19, the J call TRBJ1-4; 7 nucleotides align to TRBD1. Per germline, CDR1 LNHDA and CDR2 SQIVND (reference sequence). This CDR3 spans 14 amino acids. With V trimmed by 3 bases and J by 8 bases, 6 bases remained unmatched. The CDR3 region is CASSIVRGNEKLFF. The CDR3, as DNA: TGTGCCAGTAGTATCGTCAGGGGGAACGAAAAACTGTTTTTT.

This chain joins TRBV7-6 and TRBJ1-1; the match to TRBD1 covers 7 bases. The V gene end was trimmed by 4 bases and the J gene end by 12 bases; junction bases not matched to a gene: 8. Germline assignment: CDR1 SGHVS and CDR2 FNYEAQ. The CDR3 totals 12 residues. CDR3 sequence (DNA): TGTGCCAGCAGCTCAGGGGGGGCCCTAACTTTCTTT. As protein: CASSSGGALTFF.

The V and J genes are TRBV6-6 and TRBJ2-7, with D possibly being TRBD1 or TRBD2 (5 bases each). CDR1 is MNHNY and CDR2 is SVGAGI in the germline V gene (reference sequence). The CDR3 runs 14 residues. The germline V and J ends were trimmed by 2 bases and 0 bases, with 8 bases remaining between them. The chain's CDR3 is CASSYPGSSYEQYF. The CDR3 region has the DNA TGTGCCAGCAGTTACCCAGGGAGCTCCTACGAGCAGTACTTC.

V is TRBV5-1 and J is TRBJ1-2; a weak D match, TRBD1 (6 bases). The CDR3 covers 15 residues. Germline V gene lookup returns CDR1 SGHRS and CDR2 YFSETQ. V lost 0 bases and J lost 0, with 9 bases in between. Written as DNA, the CDR3 is TGCGCCAGCAGCTTGGTATCAGGGGCTAACTATGGCTACACCTTC. Its protein product is CASSLVSGANYGYTF.

This clone occurred a few times. The V gene is TRBV18, the J gene TRBJ2-3; 10 bases align to TRBD2. CDR1 KGHSH and CDR2 LQKENI come from the germline V gene. This CDR3 spans 13 amino acids. V was clipped by 6 bases and J by 5 bases; unmatched bases: 2. CDR3: CASSGTSEDTQYF. In DNA form, the CDR3 reads TGTGCCAGCTCCGGGACTAGCGAAGATACGCAGTATTTT. Filled out from reference TRBV18 and TRBJ2-3, the complete variable domain reads NAGVMQNPRHLVRRRGQEARLRCSPMKGHSHVYWYRQLPEEGLKFMVYLQKENIIDESGMPKERFSAEFPKEGPSILRIQQVVRGDSAAYFCASSGTSEDTQYFGPGTRLTVL.

DNA of the CDR3: TGTGCCAGCAGCGCCTTAACAGGGGCCGCTGGCTACACCTTC. Protein product: CASSALTGAAGYTF. The chain has TRBV11-2 and TRBJ1-2; 7 bases are shared with TRBD1. CDR1 SGHAT and CDR2 FQNNGV come from the germline V gene. Trimming removed 5 bases from V and 7 bases from J; junction bases left unmatched: 10. The length of the CDR3 is 14 residues.

The V call is TRBV7-6, the J call TRBJ2-1; 11 bases are a match to TRBD2. Losses at the gene ends were 5 bases for V and 2 bases for J; bases not matched to a gene: 2. In germline, CDR1 is SGHVS, CDR2 FNYEAQ. The CDR3 totals 15 residues. The CDR3 protein is CASSVLAGAYNEQFF. For the CDR3, the DNA is TGTGCCAGCAGCGTACTAGCGGGGGCCTACAATGAGCAGTTCTTC.